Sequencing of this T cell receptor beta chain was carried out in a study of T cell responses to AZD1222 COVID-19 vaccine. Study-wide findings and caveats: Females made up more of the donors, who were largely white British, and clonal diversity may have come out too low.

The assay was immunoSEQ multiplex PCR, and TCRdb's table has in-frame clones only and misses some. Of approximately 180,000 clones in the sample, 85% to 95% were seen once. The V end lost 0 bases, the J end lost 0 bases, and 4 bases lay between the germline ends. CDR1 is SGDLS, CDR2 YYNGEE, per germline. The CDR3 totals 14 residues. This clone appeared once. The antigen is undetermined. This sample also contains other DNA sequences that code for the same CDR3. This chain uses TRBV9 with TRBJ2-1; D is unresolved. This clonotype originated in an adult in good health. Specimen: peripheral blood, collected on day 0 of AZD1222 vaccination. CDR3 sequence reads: CASSVGGSYNEQFF. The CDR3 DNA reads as TGTGCCAGCAGCGTAGGAGGCTCCTACAATGAGCAGTTCTTC.